The present T cell receptor beta chain was sequenced within a study of chemoradiotherapy in HPV16-positive cancers. Study-wide context: Two HPV16-positive patients' cells yielded candidate HPV-specific clones and common motifs.

V trimming: 3 bases; J trimming: 0 bases; junction bases outside the gene matches: 7. The CDR3 runs to 17 residues. In germline, CDR1 is LGHNA, CDR2 YNFKEQ. Regarding this clone: The antigen is not known.

Regarding the study as a whole: Candidate HPV-specific clones and E7-related TCR motifs grew in tumor during treatment. For HPV16-positive patients, expanding HPV-responsive T cells associated with longer recurrence-free survival.

Samples were taken several times over chemoradiotherapy. Libraries were prepared by immunoSEQ multiplex PCR; TCRdb keeps only in-frame clonotypes and omits some of them. The sample shows about 17,000 clones, over 85% of them seen only once. The genes are TRBV4-2 and TRBJ1-4; 7 bases align to TRBD1. The sample consisted of blood, taken from a patient who underwent chemoradiotherapy. This TCR came from a human donor with HPV-associated anogenital cancer. The DNA of the CDR3 is TGTGCCAGCAGCCAGGAAGGGGGCGAAACAACTAATGAAAAACTGTTTTTT. The encoded protein is CASSQEGGETTNEKLFF.